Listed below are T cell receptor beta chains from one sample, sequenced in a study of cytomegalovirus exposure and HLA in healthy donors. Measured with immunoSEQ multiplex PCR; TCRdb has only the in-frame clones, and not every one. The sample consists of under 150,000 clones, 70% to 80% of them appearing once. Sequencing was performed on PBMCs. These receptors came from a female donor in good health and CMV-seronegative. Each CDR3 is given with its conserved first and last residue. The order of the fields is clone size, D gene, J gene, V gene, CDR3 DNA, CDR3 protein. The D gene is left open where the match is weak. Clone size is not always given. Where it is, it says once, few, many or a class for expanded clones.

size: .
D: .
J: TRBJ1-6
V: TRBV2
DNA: TGTGCCCGATCGAGACGGGGAAGAGACTCACCCCTCCACTTT
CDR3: CARSRRGRDSPLHF

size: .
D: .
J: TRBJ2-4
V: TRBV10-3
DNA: TGTGCCATCAGTTCTTGGACAGACAAAAACATTCAGTACTTC
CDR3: CAISSWTDKNIQYF

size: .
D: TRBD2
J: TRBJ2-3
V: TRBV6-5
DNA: TGTGCCAGCAGTTACTCGAATGCGGGAGGGAATACGCAGTATTTT
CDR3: CASSYSNAGGNTQYF

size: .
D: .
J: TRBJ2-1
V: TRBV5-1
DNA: TGCGCCAGCAGCATCAGGGTGGATGAGCAGTTCTTC
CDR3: CASSIRVDEQFF

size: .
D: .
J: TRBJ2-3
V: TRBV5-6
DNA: TGTGCCAGCAGCCGAATGGTAGGCGGGGAGCCCACAGATACGCAGTATTTT
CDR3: CASSRMVGGEPTDTQYF

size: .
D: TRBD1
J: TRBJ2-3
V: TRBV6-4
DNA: TGTGCCAGCAGTGACGGGACAGGGACAGATACGCAGTATTTT
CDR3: CASSDGTGTDTQYF

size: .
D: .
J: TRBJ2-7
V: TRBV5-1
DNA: TGCGCCAGCAGTTCGCTTGGCGGGTCCTACGAGCAGTACTTC
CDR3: CASSSLGGSYEQYF

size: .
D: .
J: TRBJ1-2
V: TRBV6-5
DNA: TGTGCCAGCAGTTACTCGCGGGGAAGCGGCTATGGCTACACCTTC
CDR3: CASSYSRGSGYGYTF

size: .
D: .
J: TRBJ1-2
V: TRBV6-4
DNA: TGTGCCATCCTACCGACGGGTCCATTAGGACTCGGCGAGGGCTACACCTTC
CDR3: CAILPTGPLGLGEGYTF

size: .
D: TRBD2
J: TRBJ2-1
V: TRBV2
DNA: TGTGCCAGCAACTTCCCCCTAACTAGCGGGGGATCAGTCTCCTACAATGAGCAGTTCTTC
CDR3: CASNFPLTSGGSVSYNEQFF

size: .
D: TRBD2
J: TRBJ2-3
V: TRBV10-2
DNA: TGCGCCAGCCAGCGGGAGCCCACAGATACGCAGTATTTT
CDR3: CASQREPTDTQYF

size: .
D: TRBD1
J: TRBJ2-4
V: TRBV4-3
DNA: TGCGCCAGCAGCCAAGGGAGAGGGACAGGGAAAGGAATTCAGTACTTC
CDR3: CASSQGRGTGKGIQYF

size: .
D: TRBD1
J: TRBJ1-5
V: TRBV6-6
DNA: TGTGCCAGCAGTTACCACGGACAGGGAGGCCAGCCCCAGCATTTT
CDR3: CASSYHGQGGQPQHF

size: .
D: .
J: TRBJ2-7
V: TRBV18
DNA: TGTGCCAGCTCACTTAGCTCCTACGAGCAGTACTTC
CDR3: CASSLSSYEQYF

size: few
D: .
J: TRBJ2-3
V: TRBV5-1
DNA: TGCGCCAGCAGCTTGGAGCCCACAGATACGCAGTATTTT
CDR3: CASSLEPTDTQYF

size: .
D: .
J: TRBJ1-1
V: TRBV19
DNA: TGTGCCAGTAGTATAGATCAGGTCTCAGCTTTCTTT
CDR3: CASSIDQVSAFF

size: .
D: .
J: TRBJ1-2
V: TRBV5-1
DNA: TGCGCCAGCAGCTTGGCTGCAGGTTCAAACTATGGCTACACCTTC
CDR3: CASSLAAGSNYGYTF

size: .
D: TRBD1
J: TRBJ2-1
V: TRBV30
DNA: TGTGCCTGGAGTCACCCTGACAGGGGGCCGGACAATGAGCAGTTCTTC
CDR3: CAWSHPDRGPDNEQFF

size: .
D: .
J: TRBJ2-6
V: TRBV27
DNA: TGTGCCAGCAGCCCATCTGGGGCCAACGTCCTGACTTTC
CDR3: CASSPSGANVLTF

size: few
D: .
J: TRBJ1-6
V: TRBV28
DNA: TGTGCCAGCCGGCCTCGGGGGGCAGAGTCACCCCTCCACTTT
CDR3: CASRPRGAESPLHF